This T cell receptor (beta chain) was sequenced during a study of CXCR3-negative and CXCR3-positive naive CD8 T cells. This CDR3 has 12 amino acids. The germline V gene encodes CDR1 SGHKS and CDR2 YYEKEE (reference sequence). 5' RACE with UMI labels generated the TRB cDNA libraries. TCRdb re-called the 5' RACE reads and catalogs CDR3 proteins one per entry, DNA excluded. The table lists about 43,000 distinct CDR3 sequences. The chain uses TRBV5-5 and TRBJ2-1. The sequencing input was memory CD8+ T cells from blood. The source of this sequence is a human donor in good health. Some clones in this sample may be carry-over from other donors' samples. CDR3 residues: CASSLESNEQLF.